The entry below gives a single T cell receptor (beta chain) sequence along with its context. Its matching antigen is unknown. This sample is part of a study of Graves' ophthalmopathy and Graves' hyperthyroidism. Overall study results and limits: Among expanded thyroid clonotypes above 0.001 frequency, most also occurred in blood.

The CDR3 has 14 residues. CDR1 and CDR2 from the germline V gene are SQVTM and ANQGSEA. V lost 3 bases to trimming and J lost 2 bases, with 10 bases between them. The study amplified TCR beta CDR3 regions using RNA transcripts. HTBI primers were employed in first-round RT-PCR, then a second-round multiplex PCR followed. TCRdb used MiXCR to reprocess the multiplex PCR reads, holding one entry per CDR3 protein. The sample lists over a million distinct CDR3 sequences, roughly 35% seen once, with 11% in the top ten. The chain combines TRBV29-1 with TRBJ1-4; tentative D call: TRBD1 (5 bases). Source material: peripheral blood or thyroid tissue (not recorded which). The receptor comes from an adult man with Graves' hyperthyroidism. This chain's CDR3 is CSVENGGTNEKLFF. CDR3 in DNA: TGCAGCGTTGAGAACGGGGGTACTAATGAAAAACTGTTTTTT.